These 5 T cell receptor beta chains originate from one sample sequenced in a study of cytomegalovirus exposure and HLA in healthy donors. Use of 60 Vbeta and 13 Jbeta primers characterized the PCR. Clones were sequenced by immunoSEQ multiplex PCR, and TCRdb holds only the in-frame ones, with some missing. The profile covers fewer than 200,000 clones, with about four fifths appearing a single time and about 0.8% taken by the ten largest. The sequenced material came from PBMCs. These receptors all stem from a young woman in good health and CMV-seronegative.

This chain uses TRBV5-1 with TRBJ1-1; D is possibly TRBD1 (5 bases). The ends were cut back, 6 bases at V and 5 bases at J, with 17 bases in the middle. The germline CDR1 and CDR2 sequences are SGHRS and YFSETQ. This CDR3 is 14 amino acids long. The CDR3 coding sequence is TGCGCCAGCACCGATAATTGGGGGGTGACTGAAGCTTTCTTT. It encodes CASTDNWGVTEAFF.

J is TRBJ2-2 and V is TRBV5-6; D might be TRBD1 (6 bases). The CDR3 is 13 amino acids. Germline V gives CDR1 SGHDT, CDR2 YYEEEE. V was shortened by 5 bases and J by 6 bases, with 11 bases between the two germline ends. The CDR3 sequence is CASRKQGAGELFF. CDR3 coding DNA: TGTGCCAGCAGAAAACAGGGAGCCGGGGAGCTGTTTTTT.

The chain links TRBV7-2 to TRBJ2-3, with 8 bases aligning to TRBD2. The CDR3 loop spans 15 amino acids. Germline CDR1 reads SGHTA; CDR2 reads FQGNSA. Trimming cost V 2 bases and J 2 bases; bases outside gene matches: 3. CDR3 coding DNA: TGTGCCAGCAGCTTACCGGGGGGGAACACAGATACGCAGTATTTT. It codes for CASSLPGGNTDTQYF.

This chain joins TRBV25-1 and TRBJ2-7; 10 bases match TRBD2. There are 13 residues in the CDR3. Germline CDR1 reads MGHDK; CDR2 reads SYGVNS. Trimming cost V 6 bases and J 5 bases; bases outside gene matches: 4. For the CDR3, the DNA is TGTGCCAGCAGACTAGCGGGAAGCCACGAGCAGTACTTC. As protein: CASRLAGSHEQYF.

The rearrangement uses TRBV23-1 and TRBJ1-2; no reliable D call. TRBV23-1 counts as an open reading frame of uncertain function. The CDR3 has 16 amino acids. Between the trimmed V and J ends, which lost 4 bases and 8 bases, there was a span of 23 bases. DNA for the CDR3: TGCGCCAGCAGTCTCGACTCTTCTGGCCCCTTGGAAGGCTACACCTTC. This gives the protein CASSLDSSGPLEGYTF.